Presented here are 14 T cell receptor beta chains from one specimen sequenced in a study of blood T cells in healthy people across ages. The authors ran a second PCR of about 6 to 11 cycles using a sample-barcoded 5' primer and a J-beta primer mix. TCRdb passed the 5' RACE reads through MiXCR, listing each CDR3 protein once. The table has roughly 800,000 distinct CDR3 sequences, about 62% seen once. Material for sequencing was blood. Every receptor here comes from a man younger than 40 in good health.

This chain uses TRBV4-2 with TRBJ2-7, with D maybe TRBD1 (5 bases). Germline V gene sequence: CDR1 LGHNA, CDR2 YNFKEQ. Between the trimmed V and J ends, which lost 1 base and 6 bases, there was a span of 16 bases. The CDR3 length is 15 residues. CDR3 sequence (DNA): TGTGCCAGCAGCCAAGCAATGGACAAGGGCGGCGAGCAGTACTTC. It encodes CASSQAMDKGGEQYF.

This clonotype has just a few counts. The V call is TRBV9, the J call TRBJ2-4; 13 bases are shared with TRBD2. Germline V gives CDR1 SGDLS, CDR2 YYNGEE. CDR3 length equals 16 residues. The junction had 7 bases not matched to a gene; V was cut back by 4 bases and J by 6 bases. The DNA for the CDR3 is TGTGCCAGCAGCTCCTCCGGGACTAGCGGGACAAACATTCAGTACTTC. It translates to CASSSSGTSGTNIQYF. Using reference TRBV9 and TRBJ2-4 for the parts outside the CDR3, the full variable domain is DSGVTQTPKHLITATGQRVTLRCSPRSGDLSVYWYQQSLDQGLQFLIQYYNGEERAKGNILERFSAQQFPDLHSELNLSSLELGDSALYFCASSSSGTSGTNIQYFGAGTRLSVL.

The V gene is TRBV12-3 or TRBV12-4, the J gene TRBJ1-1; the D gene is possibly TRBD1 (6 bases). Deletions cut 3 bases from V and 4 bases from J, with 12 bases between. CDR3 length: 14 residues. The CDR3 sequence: CASSLQGLGTEAFF. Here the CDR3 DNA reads TGTGCCAGCAGTTTGCAGGGGTTAGGCACTGAAGCTTTCTTT.

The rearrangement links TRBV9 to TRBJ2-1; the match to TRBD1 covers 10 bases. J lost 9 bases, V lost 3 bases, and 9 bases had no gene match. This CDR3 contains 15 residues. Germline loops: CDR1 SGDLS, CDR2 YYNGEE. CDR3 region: CASSGTGQGIGEQFF. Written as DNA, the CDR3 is TGTGCCAGCAGCGGAACGGGACAGGGGATAGGTGAGCAGTTCTTC.

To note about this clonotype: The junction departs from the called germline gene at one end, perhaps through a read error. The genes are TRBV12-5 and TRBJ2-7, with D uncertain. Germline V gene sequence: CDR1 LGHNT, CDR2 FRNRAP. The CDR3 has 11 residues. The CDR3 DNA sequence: TGTGCTATTGGTATGGGGTACGAGCAGTACTTC. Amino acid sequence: CAIGMGYEQYF.

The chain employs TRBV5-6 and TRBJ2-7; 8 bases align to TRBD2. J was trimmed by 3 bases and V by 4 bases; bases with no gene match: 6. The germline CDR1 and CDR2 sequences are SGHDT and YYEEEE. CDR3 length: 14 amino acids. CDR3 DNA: TGTGCCAGCAGCGGGACTAGAAAGAACTACGAGCAGTACTTC. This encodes CASSGTRKNYEQYF. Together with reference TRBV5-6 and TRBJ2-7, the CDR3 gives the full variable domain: DAGVTQSPTHLIKTRGQQVTLRCSPKSGHDTVSWYQQALGQGPQFIFQYYEEEERQRGNFPDRFSGHQFPNYSSELNVNALLLGDSALYLCASSGTRKNYEQYFGPGTRLTVT.

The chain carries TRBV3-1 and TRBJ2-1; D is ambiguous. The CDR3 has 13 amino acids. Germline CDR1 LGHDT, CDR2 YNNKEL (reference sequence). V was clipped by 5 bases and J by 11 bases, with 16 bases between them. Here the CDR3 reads CASSTFAERKQFF. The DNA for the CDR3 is TGTGCCAGCAGCACATTCGCGGAGCGTAAGCAGTTCTTC.

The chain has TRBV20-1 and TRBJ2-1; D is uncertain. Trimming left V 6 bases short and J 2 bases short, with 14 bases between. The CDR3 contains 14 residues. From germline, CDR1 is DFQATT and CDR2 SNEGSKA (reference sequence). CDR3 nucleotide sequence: TGCAGTGCCAGTTTACCAGGCGCCTACAATGAGCAGTTCTTC. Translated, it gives CSASLPGAYNEQFF.

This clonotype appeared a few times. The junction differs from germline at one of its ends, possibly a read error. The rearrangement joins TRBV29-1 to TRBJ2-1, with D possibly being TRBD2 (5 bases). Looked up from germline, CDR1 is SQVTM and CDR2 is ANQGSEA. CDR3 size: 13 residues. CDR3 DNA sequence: TGCAGCATTGAGCGGAACACCTACAATGAGCAGTTCTTC. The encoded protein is CSIERNTYNEQFF.

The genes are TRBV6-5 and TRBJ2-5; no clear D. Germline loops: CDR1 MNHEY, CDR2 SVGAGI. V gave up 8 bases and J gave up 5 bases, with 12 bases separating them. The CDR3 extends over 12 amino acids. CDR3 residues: CASVGQRETQYF. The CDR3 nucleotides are TGTGCCAGCGTAGGGCAGAGGGAGACCCAGTACTTC.

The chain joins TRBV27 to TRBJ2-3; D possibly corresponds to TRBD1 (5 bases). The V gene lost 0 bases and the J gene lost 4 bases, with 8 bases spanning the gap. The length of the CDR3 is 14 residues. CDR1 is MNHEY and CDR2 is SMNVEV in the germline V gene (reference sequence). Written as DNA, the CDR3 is TGTGCCAGCAGTTTATCCCCCAGGGCAGATACGCAGTATTTT. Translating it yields CASSLSPRADTQYF.

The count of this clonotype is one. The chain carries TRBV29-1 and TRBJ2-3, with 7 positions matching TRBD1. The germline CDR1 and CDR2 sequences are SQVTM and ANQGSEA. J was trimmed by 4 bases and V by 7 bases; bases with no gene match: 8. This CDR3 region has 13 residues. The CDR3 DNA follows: TGCAGCGCCATCCAGACAGGGCCAGATACGCAGTATTTT. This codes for CSAIQTGPDTQYF.

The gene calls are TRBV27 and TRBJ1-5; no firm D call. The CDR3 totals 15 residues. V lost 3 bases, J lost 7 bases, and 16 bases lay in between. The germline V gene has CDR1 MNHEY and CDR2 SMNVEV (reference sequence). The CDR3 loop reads CASSLVSGVRQPQHF. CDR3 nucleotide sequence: TGTGCCAGCAGTTTGGTGAGCGGGGTAAGACAGCCCCAGCATTTT.

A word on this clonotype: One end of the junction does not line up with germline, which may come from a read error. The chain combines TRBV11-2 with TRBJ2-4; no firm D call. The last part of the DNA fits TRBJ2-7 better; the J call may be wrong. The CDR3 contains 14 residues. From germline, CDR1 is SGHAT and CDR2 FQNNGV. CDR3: CTSSLFHDFYEQYF. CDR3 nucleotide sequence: TGTACCAGCAGCTTATTCCACGATTTCTACGAGCAGTACTTC.